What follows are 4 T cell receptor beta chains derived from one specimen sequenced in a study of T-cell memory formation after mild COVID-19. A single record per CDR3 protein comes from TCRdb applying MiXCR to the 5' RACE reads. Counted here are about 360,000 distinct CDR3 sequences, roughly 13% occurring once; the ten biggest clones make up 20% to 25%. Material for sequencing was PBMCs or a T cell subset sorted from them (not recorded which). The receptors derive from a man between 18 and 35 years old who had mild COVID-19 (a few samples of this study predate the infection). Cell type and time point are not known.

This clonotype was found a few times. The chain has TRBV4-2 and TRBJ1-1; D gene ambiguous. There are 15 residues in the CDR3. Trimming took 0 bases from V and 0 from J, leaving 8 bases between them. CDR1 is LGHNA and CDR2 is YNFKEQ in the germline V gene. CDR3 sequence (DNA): TGTGCCAGCAGCCAAGAAGAACTCTTGAACACTGAAGCTTTCTTT. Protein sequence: CASSQEELLNTEAFF.

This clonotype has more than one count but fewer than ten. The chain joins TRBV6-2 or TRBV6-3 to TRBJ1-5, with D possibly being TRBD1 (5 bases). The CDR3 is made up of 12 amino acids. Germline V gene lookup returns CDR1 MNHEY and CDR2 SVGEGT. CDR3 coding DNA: TGTCAGCAGGGACGCCCAAATCAGCCCCAGCATTTT. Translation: CQQGRPNQPQHF.

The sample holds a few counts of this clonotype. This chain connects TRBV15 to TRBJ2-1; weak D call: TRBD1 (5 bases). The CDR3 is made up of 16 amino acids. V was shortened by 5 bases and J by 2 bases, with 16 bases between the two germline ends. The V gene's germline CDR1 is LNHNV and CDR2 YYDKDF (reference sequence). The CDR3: CATSSRRTSPYNEQFF. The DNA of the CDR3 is TGTGCCACCAGCTCCAGGCGGACATCCCCCTACAATGAGCAGTTCTTC.

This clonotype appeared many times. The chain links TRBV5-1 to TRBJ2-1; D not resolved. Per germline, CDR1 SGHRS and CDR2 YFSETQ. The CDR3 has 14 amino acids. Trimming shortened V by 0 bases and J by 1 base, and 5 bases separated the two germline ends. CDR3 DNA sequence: TGCGCCAGCAGCTTGGATCTATCCTACAATGAGCAGTTCTTC. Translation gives CASSLDLSYNEQFF.